This T cell receptor beta chain was recorded in a study of patients with pleural tuberculosis. A single record per CDR3 protein comes from TCRdb applying MiXCR to the reads. The sample carries under 65,000 distinct CDR3 sequences, approximately 7.5% recorded once. Ten or more counts support this clonotype. The CDR3 is 13 residues long. J was trimmed by 4 bases and V by 6 bases; bases with no gene match: 6. The germline V gene has CDR1 SGHAT and CDR2 FQNNGV. The origin of this receptor is a human donor with pleural tuberculosis. V usage is TRBV11-2 and J usage is TRBJ2-7; TRBD2 agrees at 7 bases. CDR3 nucleotide sequence: TGTGCCAGCAGTCAGCGGGAAGAATACGAGCAGTACTTC. Its translation: CASSQREEYEQYF.